The T cell receptor beta chain under discussion was sequenced for a study of tumour-infiltrating T cells in Burkitt lymphoma. The wider study: Survival, overall and progression-free, tracked with productive clonality.

This clone has more than one count but fewer than ten. The assay was immunoSEQ multiplex PCR, and TCRdb's table has in-frame clones only and misses some. The data contain 11,000 to 15,000 clones, around 80% of them singletons. V trimming: 2 bases; J trimming: 6 bases; junction bases outside the gene matches: 4. There are 15 residues in the CDR3. Germline CDR1 is MNHEY and CDR2 is SVGAGI. Sequences were obtained from tumor tissue. The sequence was obtained from a human donor with diffuse large B-cell lymphoma. The genes are TRBV6-5 and TRBJ2-2, with 9 bases identical to TRBD1. Here the CDR3 DNA reads TGTGCCAGCAGTTACCCGGACAGGGGACCCGGGGAGCTGTTTTTT. Translated, it gives CASSYPDRGPGELFF.